This entry concerns a single TCR beta chain. What it binds is not known. The germline CDR1 and CDR2 sequences are SGHNT and YYREEE (reference sequence). V was clipped by 4 bases and J by 5 bases; unmatched bases: 6. The CDR3 spans 15 residues. Some clones are missing from TCRdb's copy, which holds only in-frame ones; the method was immunoSEQ multiplex PCR. The table has about 43,000 clones, 75% to 95% seen once. This entry comes from a study of T cells in localized non-small cell lung cancer. Points from the study as a whole: Higher adjacent-lung clonality was associated with shorter survival. The highest T cell clonality was in uninvolved adjacent lung, above tumor.

Sequenced material: PBMCs, taken before any cancer treatment. V usage is TRBV5-4 and J usage is TRBJ2-2; 9 nucleotides align to TRBD1. This TCR was sampled from a woman aged 35-75 years with stage II lung adenocarcinoma. CDR3 coding DNA: TGTGCCAGCAGCCGGGGACAGGGAACGACCGGGGAGCTGTTTTTT. This codes for CASSRGQGTTGELFF.